This T cell receptor (beta chain) appears in the sequencing data of a study of T-cell reconstitution after alpha-beta-depleted transplantation in children. Study results and caveats: There were reportedly several hundred expanded graft clones from which alpha-beta T cells came about two months after transplant. Hyperexpanded clones declined; after one year, newly produced T cells mostly supplied diversity.

This clonotype came up a few times. The antigen is not known. V was cut by 1 base and J by 4 bases, with 16 bases left in between. There are 16 residues in the CDR3. Germline CDR1 is LGHDT and CDR2 is YNNKEL (reference sequence). Construction of the TCRbeta library involved unique molecular identifiers. Via MiXCR, TCRdb re-called the PCR reads, giving one row per CDR3 protein. In the table there are hundreds of thousands of distinct CDR3 sequences, 6% to 10% of which are singletons. This chain links TRBV3-1 with TRBJ1-1; TRBD1 is a possible D gene (5 bases). The TCR originated in a female patient aged 2-15 years who had a stem cell transplant for Fanconi anemia, so the T cells may come from the graft donor. Here the sequenced sample was peripheral blood, taken 360 days after TCRalphabeta/CD19-depleted stem cell transplant. In nucleotides, the CDR3 is TGTGCCAGCAGCCAAGTCGTGGGGGGAGTCGGCACTGAAGCTTTCTTT. Its protein product is CASSQVVGGVGTEAFF.